One T cell receptor beta chain is described in this entry. As yet, its antigen is unknown. This sample was included in a study of cytomegalovirus exposure and HLA in healthy donors. The PCR ran on 60 Vbeta and 13 Jbeta primers. TCRdb's copy holds only in-frame clones and misses some; the assay was immunoSEQ multiplex PCR. The sample lists fewer than 65,000 clones; 82% were seen once. Study conclusions and caveats: 150 to 200 TCR beta chains were listed as cytomegalovirus-associated. Most TCR sequences were rare, but some public TCRs occurred in many donors.

The CDR3 runs 15 residues. V lost 0 bases, J lost 5 bases, and 4 bases stayed unmatched. The germline CDR1 and CDR2 sequences are SGDLS and YYNGEE. This TCR was recovered from a man aged 25 to 40 in good health and CMV-seronegative. Sequencing used PBMCs. This sequence joins TRBV9 and TRBJ2-2, with 7 bases aligning to TRBD1. CDR3 nucleotide sequence: TGTGCCAGCAGCGTAGAGGGGGCGCGGACCGGGGAGCTGTTTTTT. Amino acid sequence: CASSVEGARTGELFF.